These 24 T cell receptor beta chains share one sample of origin, sequenced in a study of blood T cells in healthy people across ages. Next came a second PCR, run for about 7 to 12 cycles, which used a sample-barcoded 5' primer along with a J-beta primer mix. TCRdb ran MiXCR on the 5' RACE reads and lists one entry per CDR3 protein. The sample lists some 790,000 distinct CDR3 sequences; 25% to 35% were seen once. The sequenced sample was blood. Receptor source: a woman aged 80 or over in good health.

The genes are TRBV20-1 and TRBJ2-5, with 11 bases fitting TRBD1. CDR1 DFQATT and CDR2 SNEGSKA come from the germline V gene (reference sequence). V was pared by 6 bases and J by 5 bases, with 11 bases of the junction left unmatched. The length of the CDR3 is 15 residues. Written as DNA, the CDR3 is TGCAGTGCCTACCTAGGGACAGGGGGGAGGGAGACCCAGTACTTC. Its protein product is CSAYLGTGGRETQYF.

This clonotype was observed a few times. At one end the junction does not follow the germline gene, possibly because of a read error. CDR3 region: CASSWTERNTGAFF. The CDR3 bases are TGTGCCAGCAGCTGGACAGAGAGGAACACTGGAGCTTTCTTT. This chain joins TRBV2 and TRBJ1-1; possibly TRBD1 for D (6 bases). This CDR3 has 14 residues. Per the germline V gene, CDR1 is SNHLY and CDR2 is FYNNEI.

This clonotype was picked up many times. The genes are TRBV5-1 and TRBJ2-4; no clear D gene. Germline V lookup: CDR1 SGHRS, CDR2 YFSETQ. The CDR3 sequence is 14 residues long. The germline V and J ends were trimmed by 2 bases and 0 bases, with 6 bases remaining between them. The CDR3 nucleotides read TGCGCCAGCAGCTTAAGGGAAGCCAAAAACATTCAGTACTTC. Protein product: CASSLREAKNIQYF.

This clonotype came up a few times. A clone one base away is much larger, so this may be a read error. The rearrangement joins TRBV3-1 to TRBJ2-1; tentative D call: TRBD2 (7 bases). Trimming stripped 2 bases from V and 9 bases from J, with 17 bases between. CDR1 and CDR2 (germline): LGHDT, YNNKEL (reference sequence). This CDR3 contains 15 residues. The CDR3 DNA sequence: TGTGCCAGCAGCCAATCTCGACGGGGGGCGGTTGAGCAGTTCTTC. Translating it yields CASSQSRRGAVEQFF.

The gene calls are TRBV7-3 and TRBJ1-1, with D tentatively TRBD1 (6 bases). The ends were cut back, 0 bases at V and 5 bases at J, with 10 bases in the middle. Germline CDR1 SGHTA, CDR2 FQGTGA. The CDR3 is made up of 14 amino acids. CDR3 DNA sequence: TGTGCCAGCAGCTTAACAAGGGGGTATACTGAAGCTTTCTTT. Residues: CASSLTRGYTEAFF.

This clonotype was counted between two and nine times. The rearrangement uses TRBV12-3 or TRBV12-4 and TRBJ1-1; D not certain. V lost 3 bases and J lost 0, with 8 bases in between. CDR3 length: 14 residues. This CDR3 reads CASSLMILNTEAFF. CDR3 in DNA: TGTGCCAGCAGTTTGATGATTTTGAACACTGAAGCTTTCTTT.

The chain employs TRBV5-1 and TRBJ2-3, with 10 bases fitting TRBD1. Germline values: CDR1 SGHRS, CDR2 YFSETQ. CDR3 length: 15 amino acids. The ends lost 4 bases at V and 6 bases at J; junction bases unmatched: 8. CDR3 region: CASSPPRTGGDTQYF. CDR3 nucleotide sequence: TGCGCCAGCAGCCCACCAAGGACAGGGGGGGATACGCAGTATTTT.

This clonotype was recorded many times. The chain uses TRBV4-3 and TRBJ2-3, with TRBD2 matching 10 bases. The CDR3 length is 18 residues. Germline V gives CDR1 LGHNA, CDR2 YSLEER. J lost 2 bases, V lost 0 bases, and 8 bases had no gene match. In DNA, the CDR3 is TGCGCCAGCAGCCAAGATAGGGTAGCGGGGGGCTACACAGATACGCAGTATTTT. Its protein is CASSQDRVAGGYTDTQYF.

The table lists this clonotype with many counts. This rearrangement joins TRBV27 to TRBJ2-4, with D perhaps matching TRBD2 (6 bases). V was trimmed by 2 bases and J by 8 bases, leaving 13 bases between them. The CDR3 is made up of 14 amino acids. Germline V gene sequence: CDR1 MNHEY, CDR2 SMNVEV (reference sequence). CDR3 sequence (DNA): TGTGCCAGCAGTTTAAGTTGGAGGGAGGACATTCAGTACTTC. Translation gives CASSLSWREDIQYF.

This clonotype was seen only a few times. The rearrangement uses TRBV4-1 and TRBJ2-3; TRBD1 aligns across 7 bases. The CDR3 spans 14 residues. Per germline, CDR1 MGHRA and CDR2 YSYEKL. The junction had 5 bases not matched to a gene; V was cut back by 4 bases and J by 4 bases. The CDR3 sequence: CASSRQGPADTQYF. The CDR3 DNA reads as TGCGCCAGCAGCCGACAGGGTCCCGCAGATACGCAGTATTTT.

This clonotype came up many times. This rearrangement joins TRBV14 to TRBJ2-7; D is perhaps TRBD1 or TRBD2 (5 bases each). This CDR3 has 12 residues. V was cut by 10 bases and J by 7 bases, with 17 bases left in between. CDR1 and CDR2 from the germline V gene are SGHDN and FVKESK. CDR3 coding DNA: TGTGCCACAACGGCCTTGAGGGGAGAGCAGTACTTC. This sequence encodes CATTALRGEQYF.

This clonotype was observed a few times. V is TRBV18 and J is TRBJ2-3, with D unresolved. V was cut by 2 bases and J by 3 bases, with 9 bases left in between. Germline CDR1 reads KGHSH; CDR2 reads LQKENI. The CDR3 is 14 residues long. For the CDR3, the DNA is TGTGCCAGCTCACCATCGCAAGCAACAGATACGCAGTATTTT. It encodes CASSPSQATDTQYF.

Notes on this clonotype: This could be a read error, since a much larger clone is one nucleotide away. This sequence joins TRBV5-1 and TRBJ2-3; 7 positions agree with TRBD2. Trimming took 9 bases from V and 3 from J; bases not matched to a gene: 13. The CDR3 length is 15 residues. Germline CDR1 and CDR2: SGHRS and YFSETQ. In DNA form, the CDR3 reads TGCGCCAACAGTCTTGGCGGGAGTAAGACAGATACGCAGTATTTT. It is translated as CANSLGGSKTDTQYF.

The table lists this clonotype with many counts. The chain has TRBV9 and TRBJ2-3, with 7 positions matching TRBD1. V was clipped by 4 bases and J by 4 bases; unmatched bases: 12. CDR1 is SGDLS, CDR2 YYNGEE, per germline. This CDR3 has 16 amino acids. The CDR3 sequence is CASSPLIQGFADTQYF. Here the CDR3 DNA reads TGTGCCAGCAGCCCTCTCATACAGGGGTTCGCAGATACGCAGTATTTT.

This clonotype was seen more than once but under ten times. V gene TRBV2 combines with J gene TRBJ1-2; 10 nucleotides align to TRBD1. The CDR3 runs 15 residues. V shed 6 bases and J 6 bases; nucleotides not matched to a gene: 10. Germline V gene lookup returns CDR1 SNHLY and CDR2 FYNNEI. The CDR3 spells CASRERGQGWDGYTF. CDR3 coding DNA: TGTGCCAGCAGGGAGAGGGGACAGGGGTGGGATGGCTACACCTTC.

The gene calls are TRBV6-4 and TRBJ1-1, with 9 positions matching TRBD1. In germline, CDR1 is MRHNA, CDR2 SNTAGT. Trimming took 2 bases from V and 11 from J; bases not matched to a gene: 6. This CDR3 is 13 amino acids long. This CDR3 is CASSDPGTGKAFF. DNA of the CDR3: TGTGCCAGCAGTGACCCTGGGACAGGGAAGGCTTTCTTT.

The rearrangement links TRBV18 to TRBJ2-3, with D uncertain. The CDR3 is made up of 14 amino acids. Germline V gives CDR1 KGHSH, CDR2 LQKENI. Trimming took 3 bases from V and 1 from J, leaving 8 bases between them. CDR3 in DNA: TGTGCCAGCTCACCCGTCCAAGGCACAGATACGCAGTATTTT. This gives the protein CASSPVQGTDTQYF.

This chain links TRBV5-5 with TRBJ1-1; D is unclear. The CDR3 spans 16 residues. Trimming pared 0 bases from V and 1 base from J, leaving 13 bases between. Germline lookup yields CDR1 SGHKS and CDR2 YYEKEE (reference sequence). CDR3 sequence reads: CASSLVVSQSNTEAFF. The CDR3 nucleotides are TGTGCCAGCAGCTTGGTTGTCAGTCAGTCGAACACTGAAGCTTTCTTT. Combining the CDR3 with reference TRBV5-5 and TRBJ1-1 gives the whole variable domain DAGVTQSPTHLIKTRGQQVTLRCSPISGHKSVSWYQQVLGQGPQFIFQYYEKEERGRGNFPDRFSARQFPNYSSELNVNALLLGDSALYLCASSLVVSQSNTEAFFGQGTRLTVV.

This clonotype was observed many times. The J gene is TRBJ2-7, the V gene TRBV7-9; unclear D gene. CDR1 SEHNR and CDR2 FQNEAQ come from the germline V gene (reference sequence). The CDR3 extends over 14 amino acids. Trimming stripped 5 bases from V and 5 bases from J, with 16 bases between. The CDR3 sequence: CASSLTGLGDEQYF. The CDR3 nucleotides read TGTGCCAGCAGCCTCACTGGCCTGGGCGACGAGCAGTACTTC.

About this clonotype itself: This may be a read error, as it is one base from a much larger clone. This chain connects TRBV20-1 to TRBJ2-5; D remains ambiguous. The CDR3 loop spans 11 amino acids. V was shortened by 0 bases and J by 11 bases, with 10 bases between the two germline ends. Germline V CDR1 and CDR2: DFQATT, SNEGSKA (reference sequence). The DNA of the CDR3 is TGCAGTGCTAGAGATCCCAATGAGCAGTACTTC. It yields the protein CSARDPNEQYF.

V usage is TRBV5-1 and J usage is TRBJ2-5, with D perhaps matching TRBD1 (5 bases). From germline, CDR1 is SGHRS and CDR2 YFSETQ. Trimming removed 3 bases from V and 1 base from J, with 16 bases in between. The CDR3 length is 16 residues. CDR3 loop: CASSSSGFPAQETQYF. The CDR3 coding sequence is TGCGCCAGCAGCTCATCAGGGTTCCCGGCCCAAGAGACCCAGTACTTC.

Points on this clonotype: This may come from a read error, since a much larger clone is one base off. This rearrangement joins TRBV9 to TRBJ2-1; a weak D match, TRBD2 (5 bases). V lost 0 bases and J 8 bases, leaving 15 bases between the germline ends. CDR3 length: 15 amino acids. Germline V gene lookup returns CDR1 SGDLS and CDR2 YYNGEE. CDR3 DNA sequence: TGTGCCAGCAGCGTAGGGGCTCCGGGGTACGATGAGCAGTTCTTC. It specifies CASSVGAPGYDEQFF.

The chain employs TRBV25-1 and TRBJ2-4; 8 bases are a match to TRBD1. The trim removed 6 bases at V and 4 bases at J, leaving 11 bases unmatched. This CDR3 spans 16 amino acids. CDR1 MGHDK and CDR2 SYGVNS come from the germline V gene. The CDR3 reads CASREQTGATKNIQYF. CDR3 sequence (DNA): TGTGCCAGCAGAGAGCAGACAGGGGCGACGAAAAACATTCAGTACTTC.

In this sample, this clonotype turned up a few times. The CDR3 region is CASSQDFGTAYEQYF. Written as DNA, the CDR3 is TGCGCCAGCAGCCAAGACTTTGGGACTGCGTACGAGCAGTACTTC. The rearrangement joins TRBV4-3 to TRBJ2-7; tentatively, D is TRBD2 (6 bases). V was trimmed by 0 bases and J by 4 bases, leaving 13 bases between them. Per the germline V gene, CDR1 is LGHNA and CDR2 is YSLEER. This CDR3 region has 15 residues.